The 15 T cell receptor beta chains in this list originate from one sample, sequenced in a study of cytomegalovirus exposure and HLA in healthy donors (dated by TCRdb to the late 2010s). The library was prepared using the immunoSEQ multiplex PCR assay. A mixture of 60 forward primers for TCR Vbeta segments and 13 reverse primers for TCR Jbeta segments was used in the multiplex PCR. This immuneACCESS table, as held by TCRdb, lists in-frame sequences with V and J called but not all clones. Of the missing ones, under half trace to an unresolved V gene in checked studies; the others have no known cause. This sample comprises around 160,000 clones, 77% of them detected only once. Jointly, the top ten make up 2.6% of the sample. The sequenced sample was PBMCs. The receptors here all came from a woman between 40 and 50 years old in good health and CMV-seropositive.

This CDR3 is CASSYWAGKSTDTQYF. The DNA of the CDR3 is TGTGCCAGCAGTTACTGGGCGGGAAAGTCAACAGATACGCAGTATTTT. This chain joins TRBV6-5 and TRBJ2-3; a possible D gene is TRBD2 (6 bases). CDR3 length: 16 amino acids. V gave up 1 base and J gave up 3 bases, with 14 bases separating them. Germline V gives CDR1 MNHEY, CDR2 SVGAGI.

V gene TRBV9 combines with J gene TRBJ1-1, with 9 bases matching TRBD1. Trimming removed 4 bases from V and 1 base from J; junction bases left unmatched: 8. Germline CDR1 reads SGDLS; CDR2 reads YYNGEE. This CDR3 has 16 amino acids. The CDR3 loop is CASSPRGDRANTEAFF. As DNA, the CDR3 is TGTGCCAGCAGCCCCCGGGGGGACAGGGCGAACACTGAAGCTTTCTTT.

Only a few counts were recorded for this clone. The chain links TRBV5-8 to TRBJ2-1; 13 bases map to TRBD2. Per germline, CDR1 SGHTS and CDR2 YDEGEE. V was pared by 3 bases and J by 9 bases, with 6 bases of the junction left unmatched. The CDR3 has 15 residues. The CDR3: CASSSPGLAGSEQFF. In DNA, the CDR3 is TGTGCCAGCAGCTCTCCGGGACTAGCGGGAAGTGAGCAGTTCTTC.

The rearrangement uses TRBV18 and TRBJ2-7; TRBD1 agrees at 9 bases. The CDR3 is 17 residues long. Per the germline V gene, CDR1 is KGHSH and CDR2 is LQKENI. Trimming took 0 bases from V and 5 from J; bases not matched to a gene: 11. Written as DNA, the CDR3 is TGTGCCAGCTCACCACCTAGCATCTCCGGGACAGGGAACGAGCAGTACTTC. It is translated as CASSPPSISGTGNEQYF.

This clone showed up just once. The chain couples TRBV5-1 to TRBJ2-7, with D possibly TRBD1 on 6 matching bases. The CDR3 covers 15 residues. Trimming pared 1 base from V and 3 bases from J, leaving 14 bases between. The V gene's germline CDR1 is SGHRS and CDR2 YFSETQ. This CDR3 is CASSLKRSGDYEQYF. CDR3 DNA sequence: TGCGCCAGCAGCTTGAAGCGATCAGGGGACTACGAGCAGTACTTC.

In this sample, this clone turned up once. The V gene is TRBV6-1, the J gene TRBJ1-2, with a possible D match to TRBD1 (5 bases). Trimming cost V 1 base and J 0 bases, with 18 bases left between them. From germline, CDR1 is MNHNS and CDR2 SASEGT. This CDR3 has 18 residues. The CDR3 DNA follows: TGTGCCAGCAGTGAAGGGGACTGGCTCCGGAGGGCTAACTATGGCTACACCTTC. Amino acids: CASSEGDWLRRANYGYTF.

The V call is TRBV30, the J call TRBJ2-7; D might be TRBD1 (5 bases). Between the trimmed V and J ends, which lost 1 base and 6 bases, there was a span of 7 bases. This CDR3 region has 11 residues. CDR1 GTSNPN and CDR2 SVGIG come from the germline V gene (reference sequence). CDR3 in DNA: TGTGCCTGGAGTGGGGGCGGCGAGCAGTACTTC. It codes for CAWSGGGEQYF.

This chain connects TRBV5-1 to TRBJ2-2; 8 bases agree with TRBD2. Germline CDR1 is SGHRS and CDR2 is YFSETQ. This CDR3 region has 14 residues. Trimming cost V 1 base and J 5 bases; bases outside gene matches: 1. CDR3 protein: CASSLTSGTGELFF. The CDR3 DNA reads as TGCGCCAGCAGCTTGACTAGCGGAACCGGGGAGCTGTTTTTT. Full variable domain (outside the CDR3, taken from reference TRBV5-1 and TRBJ2-2): KAGVTQTPRYLIKTRGQQVTLSCSPISGHRSVSWYQQTPGQGLQFLFEYFSETQRNKGNFPGRFSGRQFSNSRSEMNVSTLELGDSALYLCASSLTSGTGELFFGEGSRLTVL.

The chain uses TRBV19 and TRBJ2-6, with TRBD1 matching over 8 bases. Germline V lookup: CDR1 LNHDA, CDR2 SQIVND (reference sequence). CDR3 length: 16 residues. With V trimmed by 9 bases and J by 0 bases, 7 bases remained unmatched. The CDR3 bases are TGTGCCAGCGACAGGGGCCAGAGCTCTGGGGCCAACGTCCTGACTTTC. It is translated as CASDRGQSSGANVLTF.

Regarding this clone: Within the sample, other DNA sequences also encode this same CDR3. V is TRBV28 and J is TRBJ1-2; no clear D. Germline loops: CDR1 MDHEN, CDR2 SYDVKM. The CDR3 contains 12 residues. V lost 5 bases to trimming and J lost 4 bases, with 8 bases between them. Here the CDR3 DNA reads TGTGCCAGCAGTCTCGGACTCTATGGCTACACCTTC. As protein: CASSLGLYGYTF.

This chain connects TRBV2 to TRBJ2-5, with 13 bases matching TRBD2. Losses at the gene ends were 5 bases for V and 4 bases for J; bases not matched to a gene: 7. Per germline, CDR1 SNHLY and CDR2 FYNNEI. The CDR3 loop spans 16 amino acids. The CDR3 sequence: CASSFRLAGGRETQYF. The DNA for the CDR3 is TGTGCCAGCAGTTTCCGACTAGCGGGAGGCAGAGAGACCCAGTACTTC.

This clone has a handful of counts. The chain is built from TRBV2 and TRBJ2-3; 7 bases are shared with TRBD1. V trimming: 2 bases; J trimming: 4 bases; junction bases outside the gene matches: 0. The CDR3 sequence is 13 residues long. Per germline, CDR1 SNHLY and CDR2 FYNNEI. The CDR3 protein is CASSEQGADTQYF. For the CDR3, the DNA is TGTGCCAGCAGTGAACAGGGGGCAGATACGCAGTATTTT.

The chain is built from TRBV7-2 and TRBJ1-4, with D tentatively TRBD1 (6 bases). Germline V gene data show CDR1 as SGHTA and CDR2 as FQGNSA. The V end was cut by 5 bases, the J end by 0 bases, with 7 bases between. There are 14 residues in the CDR3. The CDR3 DNA sequence: TGTGCCAGCAGCGAGGGGGCAACTAATGAAAAACTGTTTTTT. As protein: CASSEGATNEKLFF.

V and J are TRBV11-2 and TRBJ1-2, with 7 bases lining up with TRBD1. Germline-derived CDR1 and CDR2 are SGHAT and FQNNGV. V shed 5 bases, J shed 3 bases, and the junction held 3 bases outside the gene matches. CDR3 length equals 13 residues. The CDR3 spells CASSPDRDYGYTF. The CDR3 coding sequence is TGTGCCAGCAGCCCCGACAGGGACTATGGCTACACCTTC.

This sequence joins TRBV29-1 and TRBJ2-1; 15 bases align to TRBD2. Germline CDR1 and CDR2: SQVTM and ANQGSEA. V shed 4 bases and J 6 bases; nucleotides not matched to a gene: 1. This CDR3 contains 14 residues. This CDR3 is CSVGGLAGGNEQFF. In DNA form, the CDR3 reads TGCAGCGTTGGGGGACTAGCGGGGGGCAATGAGCAGTTCTTC.